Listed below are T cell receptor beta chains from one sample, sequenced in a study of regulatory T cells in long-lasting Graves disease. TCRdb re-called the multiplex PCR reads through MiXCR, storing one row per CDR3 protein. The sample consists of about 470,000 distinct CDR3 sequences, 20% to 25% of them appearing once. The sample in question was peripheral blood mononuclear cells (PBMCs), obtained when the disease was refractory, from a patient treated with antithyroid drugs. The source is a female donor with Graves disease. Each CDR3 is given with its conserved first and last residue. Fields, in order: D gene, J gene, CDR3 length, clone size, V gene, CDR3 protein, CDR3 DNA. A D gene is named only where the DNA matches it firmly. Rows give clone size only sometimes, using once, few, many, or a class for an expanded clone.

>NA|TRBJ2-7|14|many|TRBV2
CASSERTFSYEQYF
TGTGCCAGCAGTGAGCGAACCTTCTCCTACGAGCAGTACTTC
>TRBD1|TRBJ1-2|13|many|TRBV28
CASTGDSTRGYTF
TGTGCCAGCACCGGGGACAGTACACGCGGCTACACCTTC
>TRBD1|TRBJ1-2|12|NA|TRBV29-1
CSAGDRGYGYTF
TGCAGCGCCGGGGACAGGGGCTATGGCTACACCTTC
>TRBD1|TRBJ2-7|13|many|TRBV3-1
CASCRQGSYEQYF
TGTGCCAGTTGCCGACAGGGTTCCTACGAGCAGTACTTC
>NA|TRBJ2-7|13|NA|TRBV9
CASSVVHPYEQYF
TGTGCCAGCAGCGTAGTGCATCCCTACGAGCAGTACTTC
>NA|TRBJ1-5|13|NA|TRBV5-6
CASSLTGDRPQHF
TGTGCCAGCAGCTTGACAGGCGATCGGCCCCAGCATTTT
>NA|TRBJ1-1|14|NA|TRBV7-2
CASTATRLNTEAFF
TGTGCCAGCACCGCCACCCGCCTGAACACTGAAGCTTTCTTT
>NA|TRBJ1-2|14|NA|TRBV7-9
CASSRGDPNHGYTF
TGTGCCAGCAGCCGCGGAGACCCCAACCATGGCTACACCTTC
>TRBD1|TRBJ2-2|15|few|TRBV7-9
CASRPQGRYTGELFF
TGTGCCAGCAGGCCACAGGGGCGGTACACCGGGGAGCTGTTTTTT
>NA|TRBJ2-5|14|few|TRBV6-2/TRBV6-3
CASSYSLGQETQYF
TGTGCCAGCAGTTACTCCTTAGGCCAAGAGACCCAGTACTTC
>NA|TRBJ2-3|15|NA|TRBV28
CASSLPRGLTDTQYF
TGTGCCAGCAGTTTACCGCGGGGGCTCACAGATACGCAGTATTTT
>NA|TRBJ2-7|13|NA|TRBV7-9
CASRGGLSYEQYF
TGTGCCAGCAGGGGTGGACTGTCCTACGAGCAGTACTTC
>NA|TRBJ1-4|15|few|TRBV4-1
CASSQDQQVEEKLFF
TGCGCCAGCAGCCAAGATCAGCAGGTCGAGGAAAAACTGTTTTTT
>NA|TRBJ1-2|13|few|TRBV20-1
CSARGLQGYGYTF
TGCAGTGCTAGAGGTCTGCAGGGCTATGGCTACACCTTC
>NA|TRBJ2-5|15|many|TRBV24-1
CATSDSRQGQETQYF
TGTGCCACCAGTGACTCCCGGCAGGGCCAAGAGACCCAGTACTTC
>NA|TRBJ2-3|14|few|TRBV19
CASSIWGRTDTQYF
TGTGCCAGTAGTATTTGGGGGAGGACAGATACGCAGTATTTT
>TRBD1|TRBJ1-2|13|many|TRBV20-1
CSASPGQGQGYTF
TGCAGTGCTTCTCCCGGACAGGGACAAGGCTACACCTTC
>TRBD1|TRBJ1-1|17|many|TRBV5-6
CASSPQRGQGRGTEAFF
TGTGCCAGCAGTCCCCAGAGGGGACAGGGACGGGGCACTGAAGCTTTCTTT
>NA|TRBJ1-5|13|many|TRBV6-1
CATSRVWGQPQHF
TGTGCCACCAGCCGTGTTTGGGGACAGCCCCAGCATTTT
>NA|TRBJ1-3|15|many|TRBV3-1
CASSLGPSSGNTIYF
TGTGCCAGCAGCTTGGGACCGAGCTCTGGAAACACCATATATTTT
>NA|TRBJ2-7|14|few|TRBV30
CAWSVRDISYEQYF
TGTGCCTGGAGTGTAAGGGATATCTCCTACGAGCAGTACTTC
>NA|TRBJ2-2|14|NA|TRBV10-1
CARLLTGNTGELFF
TGCGCCAGGTTACTGACAGGAAACACCGGGGAGCTGTTTTTT
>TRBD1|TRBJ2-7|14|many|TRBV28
CASRPGTGTYEQYF
TGTGCCAGCAGGCCCGGGACAGGGACTTACGAGCAGTACTTC
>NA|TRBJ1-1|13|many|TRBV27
CASSMSGNTEAFF
TGTGCCAGCAGTATGTCGGGGAACACTGAAGCTTTCTTT
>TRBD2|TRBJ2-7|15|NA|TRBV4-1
CASSPEPRGSYEQYF
TGCGCCAGCAGCCCGGAGCCCCGCGGGAGCTACGAGCAGTACTTC
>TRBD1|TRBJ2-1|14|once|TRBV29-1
CSVESRGHDNEQFF
TGCAGCGTTGAATCCAGGGGGCACGACAATGAGCAGTTCTTC
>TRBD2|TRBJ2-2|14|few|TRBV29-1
CSVVLAGKTGELFF
TGCAGCGTTGTTCTAGCGGGAAAAACCGGGGAGCTGTTTTTT
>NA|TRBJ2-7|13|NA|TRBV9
CASSVDDVHEQYF
TGTGCCAGCAGCGTAGATGACGTCCACGAGCAGTACTTC
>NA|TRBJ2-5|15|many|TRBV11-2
CASSPTGAWEETQYF
TGTGCCAGCAGCCCCACGGGGGCCTGGGAAGAGACCCAGTACTTC
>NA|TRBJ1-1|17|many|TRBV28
CASKSRVMTAKNTEAFF
TGTGCCAGCAAATCTAGGGTCATGACAGCTAAGAACACTGAAGCTTTCTTT
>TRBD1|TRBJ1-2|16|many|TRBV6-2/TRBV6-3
CASSYPPGQTNYGYTF
TGTGCCAGCAGTTACCCGCCGGGACAGACTAACTATGGCTACACCTTC
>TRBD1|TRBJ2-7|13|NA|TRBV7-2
CASSKDRVGKQYF
TGTGCCAGCAGCAAGGACAGGGTGGGGAAGCAGTACTTC
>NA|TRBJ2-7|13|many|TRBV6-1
CATAVPGSGEQYF
TGTGCCACCGCCGTACCGGGTTCTGGCGAGCAGTACTTC
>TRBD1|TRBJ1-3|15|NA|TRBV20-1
CSARPATGGVDTIYF
TGCAGTGCCCGGCCTGCGACAGGGGGCGTTGACACCATATATTTT
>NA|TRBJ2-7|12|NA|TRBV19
CASGQGAYEQYF
TGTGCCAGTGGTCAAGGGGCGTACGAGCAGTACTTC
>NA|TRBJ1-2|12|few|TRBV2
CARQDTKGGYTF
TGTGCCAGACAAGACACCAAAGGGGGCTACACCTTC
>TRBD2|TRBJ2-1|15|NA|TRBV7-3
CASSPGLADYNEQFF
TGTGCCAGCAGCCCGGGACTAGCCGATTACAATGAGCAGTTCTTC
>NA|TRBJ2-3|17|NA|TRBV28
CASSYRIEAQPTDTQYF
TGTGCCAGCAGTTATAGGATAGAGGCACAACCCACAGATACGCAGTATTTT
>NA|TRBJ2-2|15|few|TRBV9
CASSPRGWDTGELFF
TGTGCTAGTAGCCCCAGGGGATGGGACACCGGGGAGCTGTTTTTT
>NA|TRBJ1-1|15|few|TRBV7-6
CASSLEREMNTEAFF
TGTGCCAGCAGCTTAGAGAGAGAAATGAACACTGAAGCTTTCTTT
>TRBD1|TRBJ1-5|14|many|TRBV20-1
CSGLGTDGDQPQHF
TGCAGTGGGCTGGGGACAGACGGTGATCAGCCCCAGCATTTT